This T cell receptor beta chain was recovered during a study of CD8+CD57+ T cells in acquired aplastic anemia. The CDR3 runs to 14 residues. V lost 1 base, J lost 6 bases, and 9 bases lay in between. Germline values: CDR1 PRHDT, CDR2 FYEKMQ (reference sequence). This clonotype was detected a few times. Before being chosen for sequencing, patients had shown CD8+CD57+ cell expansion by flow cytometry. The study profiled TCR beta VDJ and CDR3 using genomic DNA as template. TCRdb called the reads again in MiXCR, with one record for every CDR3 protein. The sample holds some 170,000 distinct CDR3 sequences, roughly 60% seen once.

Sequenced: sorted CD4+, CD8+, or CD8+CD57+ T cells (not recorded which) from PBMCs. This clonotype was sampled from a human donor with aplastic anemia. This chain links TRBV13 with TRBJ2-2, with a weak D call TRBD2 (5 bases). As DNA, the CDR3 is TGTGCCAGCAGCTTAGCGAGAGCGGCCGGGGAGCTGTTTTTT. As protein: CASSLARAAGELFF.